These 28 T cell receptor beta chains were sequenced from one sample in a study of T-cell reconstitution after alpha-beta-depleted transplantation in children. Researchers prepared the TCRbeta library using unique molecular identifiers, the study reports. TCRdb re-called the PCR reads through MiXCR, storing one row per CDR3 protein. Here the sample spans hundreds of thousands of distinct CDR3 sequences, 10% to 15% being singletons. The material sequenced was PBMCs, taken before TCRalphabeta/CD19-depleted stem cell transplant. The receptors were gathered from a girl aged 2 to 9 with congenital amegakaryocytic thrombocytopenia, due to receive a stem cell transplant.

Many counts were recorded for this clonotype. As DNA, the CDR3 is TGCGCCAGCAGCCAGGGACTAGCGGGAATCGATGAGCAGTTCTTC. This codes for CASSQGLAGIDEQFF. The chain recombines TRBV5-1 with TRBJ2-1; TRBD2 agrees at 13 bases. Germline V gives CDR1 SGHRS, CDR2 YFSETQ. J lost 8 bases, V lost 4 bases, and 6 bases had no gene match. The CDR3 is 15 amino acids.

Ten or more counts support this clonotype. This sequence joins TRBV29-1 and TRBJ2-5, with D possibly called TRBD1 or TRBD2 (5 bases each). Deletions cut 3 bases from V and 1 base from J, with 12 bases between. The CDR3 has 14 residues. Germline CDR1 SQVTM, CDR2 ANQGSEA. CDR3 region: CSVEGAGSQETQYF. The CDR3 DNA follows: TGCAGCGTTGAGGGTGCAGGGAGCCAAGAGACCCAGTACTTC. Full variable domain (rest looked up from reference TRBV29-1 and TRBJ2-5): SAVISQKPSRDICQRGTSLTIQCQVDSQVTMMFWYRQQPGQSLTLIATANQGSEATYESGFVIDKFPISRPNLTFSTLTVSNMSPEDSSIYLCSVEGAGSQETQYFGPGTRLLVL.

In this sample, this clonotype turned up a few times. J is TRBJ2-1 and V is TRBV5-6; TRBD2 is a possible D gene (5 bases). V was clipped by 4 bases and J by 6 bases, with 14 bases between them. The CDR3 length is 14 residues. The V gene's germline CDR1 is SGHDT and CDR2 YYEEEE. CDR3 sequence reads: CASSPWEKINEQFF. Here the CDR3 DNA reads TGTGCCAGCAGCCCGTGGGAGAAAATCAATGAGCAGTTCTTC. Drawing the rest from reference TRBV5-6 and TRBJ2-1, the complete variable domain is DAGVTQSPTHLIKTRGQQVTLRCSPKSGHDTVSWYQQALGQGPQFIFQYYEEEERQRGNFPDRFSGHQFPNYSSELNVNALLLGDSALYLCASSPWEKINEQFFGPGTRLTVL.

This clonotype has more than one count but fewer than ten. The V call is TRBV5-1, the J call TRBJ2-2; D call uncertain. Germline V gives CDR1 SGHRS, CDR2 YFSETQ. V gave up 4 bases and J gave up 1 base, with 11 bases separating them. The CDR3 contains 15 residues. The CDR3 DNA sequence: TGCGCCAGCAGCCTCAGTACCCTGAACACCGGGGAGCTGTTTTTT. This gives the protein CASSLSTLNTGELFF.

This clonotype was detected ten times or more. The chain combines TRBV7-9 with TRBJ2-1, with TRBD2 identical over 10 bases. The CDR3 loop spans 17 amino acids. Trimming at V came to 1 base and at J to 7 bases, leaving 10 bases not matched to a gene. Per the germline V gene, CDR1 is SEHNR and CDR2 is FQNEAQ (reference sequence). The CDR3 coding sequence is TGTGCCAGCAGCTTAGGGCTAGCGGGAGAGTGGGAGAATGAGCAGTTCTTC. Encoded protein: CASSLGLAGEWENEQFF.

The V and J genes are TRBV20-1 and TRBJ2-7; 7 nucleotides match TRBD1. J lost 4 bases, V lost 6 bases, and 9 bases had no gene match. Germline CDR1 reads DFQATT; CDR2 reads SNEGSKA (reference sequence). There are 13 residues in the CDR3. The chain's CDR3 is CSAQGQPYYEQYF. For the CDR3, the DNA is TGCAGTGCCCAGGGACAGCCCTATTACGAGCAGTACTTC.

V and J are TRBV20-1 and TRBJ1-2; 8 nucleotides agree with TRBD1. The CDR3 contains 15 residues. V was clipped by 2 bases and J by 7 bases; unmatched bases: 12. The germline V gene encodes CDR1 DFQATT and CDR2 SNEGSKA (reference sequence). CDR3 DNA sequence: TGCAGTGCTAGACTCCCGGGACAGGCCACAGGTGGCTACACCTTC. Protein: CSARLPGQATGGYTF.

This clonotype was picked up many times. J is TRBJ2-1 and V is TRBV27, with unresolved D. Trimming took 3 bases from V and 7 from J, leaving 13 bases between them. The CDR3 has 14 amino acids. The germline V gene encodes CDR1 MNHEY and CDR2 SMNVEV (reference sequence). This chain's CDR3 is CASSFQNSRNEQFF. The CDR3 DNA is TGTGCCAGCAGTTTTCAGAACTCCCGGAATGAGCAGTTCTTC.

There are a few counts of this clonotype. The chain carries TRBV2 and TRBJ2-7; D gene unclear. There are 13 residues in the CDR3. V gave up 4 bases and J gave up 1 base, with 8 bases separating them. CDR1 is SNHLY, CDR2 FYNNEI, per germline. The CDR3 sequence is CASSGIGSYEQYF. CDR3 coding DNA: TGTGCCAGCAGTGGGATCGGTTCCTACGAGCAGTACTTC.

This clonotype was counted many times. The chain recombines TRBV10-3 with TRBJ2-7; D call uncertain. The CDR3 consists of 13 residues. The V gene's germline CDR1 is ENHRY and CDR2 SYGVKD. V lost 3 bases to trimming and J lost 3 bases, with 9 bases between them. The CDR3 here is CAISDMWDYEQYF. Written as DNA, the CDR3 is TGTGCCATCAGTGATATGTGGGACTACGAGCAGTACTTC.

The chain combines TRBV15 with TRBJ2-7; 12 nucleotides line up with TRBD2. CDR3 size: 15 residues. Germline values: CDR1 LNHNV, CDR2 YYDKDF (reference sequence). The trim removed 2 bases at V and 4 bases at J, leaving 3 bases unmatched. The CDR3 spells CATSRRLAGDYEQYF. Written as DNA, the CDR3 is TGTGCCACCAGCAGAAGACTAGCGGGAGATTACGAGCAGTACTTC.

The table lists this clonotype with a few counts. The V gene is TRBV12-3 or TRBV12-4, the J gene TRBJ2-1, with D maybe TRBD1 (5 bases). This CDR3 spans 13 amino acids. V lost 6 bases to trimming and J lost 9 bases, with 15 bases between them. CDR3 amino acids: CASRQTTEVEQFF. The CDR3 bases are TGTGCCAGCAGACAGACGACAGAGGTTGAGCAGTTCTTC.

In its sample, this clonotype was seen many times. The rearrangement joins TRBV7-9 to TRBJ1-6; D remains unclear. Trimming took 3 bases from V and 4 from J, leaving 7 bases between them. The germline CDR1 and CDR2 sequences are SEHNR and FQNEAQ (reference sequence). The CDR3 is 14 amino acids. Here the CDR3 DNA reads TGTGCCAGCAGCTTTGGGCAGTATAATTCACCCCTCCACTTT. It yields the protein CASSFGQYNSPLHF.

This clonotype was counted a few times. For the CDR3, the DNA is TGTGCCAGCAGTGAGCGGAAGGGGACCGGGGAGCTGTTTTTT. Amino acid sequence: CASSERKGTGELFF. The rearrangement links TRBV2 to TRBJ2-2; a possible D gene is TRBD1 (5 bases). This CDR3 comprises 14 residues. Between the trimmed V and J ends, which lost 3 bases and 5 bases, there was a span of 10 bases. Germline-derived CDR1 and CDR2 are SNHLY and FYNNEI.

This clonotype was seen ten or more times. The rearrangement joins TRBV12-3 or TRBV12-4 to TRBJ2-7; D uncertain. Trimming left V 3 bases short and J 7 bases short, with 7 bases between. The length of the CDR3 is 11 residues. Written as DNA, the CDR3 is TGTGCCAGCAGTTTTGCTGAGGAGCAGTACTTC. Protein: CASSFAEEQYF.

This chain uses TRBV7-9 with TRBJ1-1, with a tentative D call TRBD1 (6 bases). CDR3 length equals 16 residues. Trimming left V 4 bases short and J 11 bases short, with 26 bases between. Germline V lookup: CDR1 SEHNR, CDR2 FQNEAQ (reference sequence). In nucleotides, the CDR3 is TGTGCCAGCAGCTCGATAGAGACCGAAAGGGGACAACACGCTTTCTTT. Amino acids: CASSSIETERGQHAFF.

The V call is TRBV4-1, the J call TRBJ1-2, with no clear D. CDR3 size: 15 residues. CDR1 and CDR2 from the germline V gene are MGHRA and YSYEKL. V lost 1 base to trimming and J lost 2 bases, with 11 bases between them. The CDR3 bases are TGCGCCAGCAGCCAAGCCTGGCAGGAGAACTATGGCTACACCTTC. This sequence encodes CASSQAWQENYGYTF.

A few counts support this clonotype. The rearrangement joins TRBV4-1 to TRBJ2-4; no clear D gene. V gave up 1 base and J gave up 1 base, with 5 bases separating them. This CDR3 has 14 amino acids. The germline V gene has CDR1 MGHRA and CDR2 YSYEKL. The DNA for the CDR3 is TGCGCCAGCAGCCAAGGTCAGGCCAAAAACATTCAGTACTTC. It is translated as CASSQGQAKNIQYF.

This clonotype turned up a few times. The chain recombines TRBV20-1 with TRBJ2-7; 9 nucleotides line up with TRBD2. The CDR3 sequence is 13 residues long. Germline V gives CDR1 DFQATT, CDR2 SNEGSKA (reference sequence). V gave up 5 bases and J gave up 6 bases; unmatched junction bases: 8. For the CDR3, the DNA is TGCAGTGCTGTTGCGGGAGGGCTCAGCGAGCAGTACTTC. Translating gives CSAVAGGLSEQYF.

The table lists this clonotype with many counts. The chain combines TRBV5-1 with TRBJ1-5; D possibly corresponds to TRBD1 (5 bases). V dropped 2 bases and J dropped 6 bases, with 15 bases sitting between them. The CDR3 is 15 residues long. Germline lookup yields CDR1 SGHRS and CDR2 YFSETQ. The CDR3 bases are TGCGCCAGCAGCTTCAGGGCCCCTTTAGGTCAGCCCCAGCATTTT. It codes for CASSFRAPLGQPQHF.

In this sample, this clonotype turned up a few times. CDR3 bases: TGTGCCAGCAGGTCGGGGAGCGGAGCCTACGAGCAGTACTTC. Translation: CASRSGSGAYEQYF. This chain uses TRBV28 with TRBJ2-7; D may be TRBD2 (5 bases). Per germline, CDR1 MDHEN and CDR2 SYDVKM. The CDR3 consists of 14 residues. Trimming took off 6 bases at V and 2 bases at J, with 14 bases between the two ends.

This clonotype has a count of ten or more. This chain links TRBV20-1 with TRBJ1-5; D call uncertain. The CDR3 is 14 amino acids. V gave up 2 bases and J gave up 0 bases, with 8 bases separating them. Germline-derived CDR1 and CDR2 are DFQATT and SNEGSKA (reference sequence). The CDR3 DNA is TGCAGTGCTAGATCGGGGTCTAGCAATCAGCCCCAGCATTTT. Protein sequence: CSARSGSSNQPQHF.

The chain uses TRBV20-1 and TRBJ2-1, with 12 bases matching TRBD2. With 6 bases clipped from V and 8 bases from J, the junction kept 17 bases outside the gene matches. The germline CDR1 and CDR2 sequences are DFQATT and SNEGSKA (reference sequence). CDR3 size: 17 residues. The CDR3 coding sequence is TGCAGTGCCACGACTAGCGGGAGTTTTTCGGCTTCCGATGAGCAGTTCTTC. Its translation: CSATTSGSFSASDEQFF.

A few counts support this clonotype. V gene TRBV20-1 combines with J gene TRBJ2-7; D may be TRBD2 (6 bases). Trimming cost V 6 bases and J 2 bases, with 17 bases left between them. Germline V gene sequence: CDR1 DFQATT, CDR2 SNEGSKA (reference sequence). The CDR3 spans 14 residues. CDR3 protein: CSAIGTGVTYEQYF. The CDR3 DNA follows: TGCAGTGCCATTGGGACGGGAGTCACCTACGAGCAGTACTTC.

The rearrangement links TRBV7-9 to TRBJ1-2; TRBD1 might be the D (5 bases). Germline values: CDR1 SEHNR, CDR2 FQNEAQ (reference sequence). V lost 7 bases, J lost 2 bases, and 23 bases lay in between. CDR3 length equals 17 residues. CDR3 coding DNA: TGTGCCAGCACCACAATCGGGGGTTCCGCGAGAAACTATGGCTACACCTTC. Its protein is CASTTIGGSARNYGYTF.

At least ten counts were recorded for this clonotype. The chain carries TRBV20-1 and TRBJ1-1, with D possibly TRBD1 on 5 matching bases. This CDR3 is built from 13 residues. Trimming cost V 3 bases and J 1 base, with 9 bases left between them. Germline CDR1 DFQATT, CDR2 SNEGSKA (reference sequence). CDR3 nucleotide sequence: TGCAGTGCTAGGGACGGGACGAACACTGAAGCTTTCTTT. Protein product: CSARDGTNTEAFF.

This clonotype appeared many times. The V gene is TRBV12-3 or TRBV12-4, the J gene TRBJ1-6; tentative D call: TRBD1 (6 bases). This CDR3 region has 15 residues. V was shortened by 5 bases and J by 8 bases, with 16 bases between the two germline ends. CDR3 DNA: TGTGCCAGCAGTCAACAGGGTGGCGTAGATTCACCCCTCCACTTT. This codes for CASSQQGGVDSPLHF.

This clonotype turned up a few times. J is TRBJ2-1 and V is TRBV29-1; no firm D call. This CDR3 is built from 13 residues. Trimming left V 6 bases short and J 5 bases short, with 14 bases between. Germline values: CDR1 SQVTM, CDR2 ANQGSEA. CDR3 bases: TGCAGCGTGGGCTTAGGTGGGAACAATGAGCAGTTCTTC. Protein: CSVGLGGNNEQFF.